The text below deals with one T cell receptor (beta chain). How the authors handled the data: From reference gene primer amplification, estimates of nucleated cell counts were derived. Libraries were prepared by immunoSEQ multiplex PCR; TCRdb keeps only in-frame clonotypes and omits some of them. Clone size and the V and J calls come from that table; the DNA yielded D and trimming. In the table there are under 200,000 clones, almost 90% of which are singletons. The sample is drawn from a study of blood T cell repertoires in COVID-19. Study background: The United States, Italy and Spain were the sources of the acute and convalescent COVID-19 samples. The cDNA or gDNA used as material had been derived from T cells, B-cell-depleted T cells, or PBMCs.

From germline, CDR1 is LGHNA and CDR2 YSLEER. The length of the CDR3 is 15 residues. The sequenced material came from peripheral blood. This clonotype was sampled from a man aged 18 to 29 with active or convalescent COVID-19. The chain has TRBV4-3 and TRBJ2-1; D might be TRBD2 (6 bases). The CDR3, as DNA: TGCTCAACCTCTGGTAGCGGTCCCTCCTACAATGAGCAGTTCTTC. It encodes CSTSGSGPSYNEQFF.